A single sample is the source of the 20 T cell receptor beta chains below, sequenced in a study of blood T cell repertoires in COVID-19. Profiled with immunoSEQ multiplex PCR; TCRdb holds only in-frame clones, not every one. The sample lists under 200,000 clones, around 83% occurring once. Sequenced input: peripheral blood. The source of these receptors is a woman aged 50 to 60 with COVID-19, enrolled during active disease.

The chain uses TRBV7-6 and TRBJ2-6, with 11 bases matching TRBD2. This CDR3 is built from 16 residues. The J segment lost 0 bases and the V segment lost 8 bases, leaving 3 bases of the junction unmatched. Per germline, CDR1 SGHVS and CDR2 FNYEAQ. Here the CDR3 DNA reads TGTGCCAGCTCTAGCGGGGGGCACTCTGGGGCCAACGTCCTGACTTTC. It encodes CASSSGGHSGANVLTF.

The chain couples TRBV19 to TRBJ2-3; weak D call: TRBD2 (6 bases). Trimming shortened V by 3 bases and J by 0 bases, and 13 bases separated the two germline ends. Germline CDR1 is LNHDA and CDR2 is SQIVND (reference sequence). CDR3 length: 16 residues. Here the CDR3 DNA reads TGTGCCAGTAGTATCTGGGCGGGGTCTAGCACAGATACGCAGTATTTT. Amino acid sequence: CASSIWAGSSTDTQYF. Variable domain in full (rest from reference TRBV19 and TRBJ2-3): DGGITQSPKYLFRKEGQNVTLSCEQNLNHDAMYWYRQDPGQGLRLIYYSQIVNDFQKGDIAEGYSVSREKKESFPLTVTSAQKNPTAFYLCASSIWAGSSTDTQYFGPGTRLTVL.

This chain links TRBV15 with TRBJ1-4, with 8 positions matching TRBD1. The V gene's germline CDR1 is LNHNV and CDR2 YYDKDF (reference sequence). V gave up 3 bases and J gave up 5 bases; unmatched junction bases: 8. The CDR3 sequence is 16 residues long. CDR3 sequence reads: CATSSATGGVNEKLFF. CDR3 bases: TGTGCCACCAGCAGCGCCACAGGGGGTGTCAATGAAAAACTGTTTTTT.

The DNA for the CDR3 is TGTGCCTGTGGACAGGGGGTGCCCGGGGAGCTGTTTTTT. Encoded protein: CACGQGVPGELFF. The chain joins TRBV30 to TRBJ2-2, with 10 bases fitting TRBD1. Per the germline V gene, CDR1 is GTSNPN and CDR2 is SVGIG (reference sequence). V lost 6 bases and J lost 6; bases outside the gene matches: 4. The CDR3 extends over 13 amino acids. The full variable domain, in which reference TRBV30 and TRBJ2-2 provide the parts outside the CDR3, is SQTIHQWPATLVQPVGSPLSLECTVEGTSNPNLYWYRQAAGRGLQLLFYSVGIGQISSEVPQNLSASRPQDRQFILSSKKLLLSDSGFYLCACGQGVPGELFFGEGSRLTVL.

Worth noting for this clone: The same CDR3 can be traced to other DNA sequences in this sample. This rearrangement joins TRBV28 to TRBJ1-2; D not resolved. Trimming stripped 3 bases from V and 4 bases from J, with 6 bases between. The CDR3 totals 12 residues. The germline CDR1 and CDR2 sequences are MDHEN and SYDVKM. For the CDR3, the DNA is TGTGCCAGCAGTTTCGGTGGCTATGGCTACACCTTC. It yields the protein CASSFGGYGYTF.

CDR3 loop: CASSYLDSQETQYF. The CDR3, as DNA: TGTGCCAGTAGTTATCTCGACAGCCAAGAGACCCAGTACTTC. This chain links TRBV19 with TRBJ2-5; maybe TRBD1 (5 bases). V was pared by 5 bases and J by 1 base, with 11 bases between. The CDR3 is 14 amino acids. Germline CDR1 reads LNHDA; CDR2 reads SQIVND (reference sequence).

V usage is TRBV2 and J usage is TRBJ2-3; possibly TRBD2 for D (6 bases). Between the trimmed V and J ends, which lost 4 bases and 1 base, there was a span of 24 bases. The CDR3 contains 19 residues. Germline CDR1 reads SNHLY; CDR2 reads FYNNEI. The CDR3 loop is CASSVFMEGRGIRTDTQYF. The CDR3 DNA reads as TGTGCCAGCAGTGTTTTCATGGAGGGGCGGGGTATCCGCACAGATACGCAGTATTTT.

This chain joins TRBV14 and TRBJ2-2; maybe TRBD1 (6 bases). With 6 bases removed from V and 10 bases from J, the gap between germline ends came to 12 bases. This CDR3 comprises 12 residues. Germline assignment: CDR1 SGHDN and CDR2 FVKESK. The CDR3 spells CASSTGITELFF. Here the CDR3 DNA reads TGTGCCAGCAGTACAGGGATTACGGAGCTGTTTTTT.

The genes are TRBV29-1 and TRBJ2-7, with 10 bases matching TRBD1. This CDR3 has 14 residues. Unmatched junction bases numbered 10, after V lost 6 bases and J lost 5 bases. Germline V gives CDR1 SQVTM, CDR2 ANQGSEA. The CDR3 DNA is TGCAGCGTAAAGACTAGACAGGGGGCTGACGAGCAGTACTTC. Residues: CSVKTRQGADEQYF.

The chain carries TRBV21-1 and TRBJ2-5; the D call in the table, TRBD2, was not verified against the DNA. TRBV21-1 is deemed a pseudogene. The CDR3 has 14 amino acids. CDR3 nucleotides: TGTGCCAGCGATAGCGGGGGGGCCAAAGAGGCCCAGTACTTC. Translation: CASDSGGAKEAQYF.

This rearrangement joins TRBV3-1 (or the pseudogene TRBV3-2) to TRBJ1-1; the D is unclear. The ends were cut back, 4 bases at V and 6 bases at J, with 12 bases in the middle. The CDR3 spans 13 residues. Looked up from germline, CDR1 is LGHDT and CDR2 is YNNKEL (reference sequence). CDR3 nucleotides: TGTGCCAGCAGCCCCCTTCGCGGCTCTGAAGCTTTCTTT. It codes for CASSPLRGSEAFF.

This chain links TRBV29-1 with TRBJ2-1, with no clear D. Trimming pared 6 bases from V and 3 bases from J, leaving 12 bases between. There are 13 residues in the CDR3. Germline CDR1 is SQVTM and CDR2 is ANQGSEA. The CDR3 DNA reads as TGCAGCGTCCAGGTAGTCATCTACAATGAGCAGTTCTTC. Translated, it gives CSVQVVIYNEQFF.

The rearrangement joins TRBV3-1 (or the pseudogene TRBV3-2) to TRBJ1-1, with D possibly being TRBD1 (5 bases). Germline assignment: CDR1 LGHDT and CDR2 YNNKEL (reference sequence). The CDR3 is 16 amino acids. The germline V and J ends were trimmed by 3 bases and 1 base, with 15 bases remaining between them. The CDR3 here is CASSHNWGSANTEAFF. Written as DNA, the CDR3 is TGTGCCAGCAGCCACAACTGGGGCTCGGCGAACACTGAAGCTTTCTTT.

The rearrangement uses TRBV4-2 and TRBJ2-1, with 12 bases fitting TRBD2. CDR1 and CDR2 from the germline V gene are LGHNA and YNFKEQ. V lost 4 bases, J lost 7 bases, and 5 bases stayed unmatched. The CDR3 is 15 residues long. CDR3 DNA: TGTGCCAGCAGCCCGCTAGCGGGGGGGAGGAATGAGCAGTTCTTC. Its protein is CASSPLAGGRNEQFF.

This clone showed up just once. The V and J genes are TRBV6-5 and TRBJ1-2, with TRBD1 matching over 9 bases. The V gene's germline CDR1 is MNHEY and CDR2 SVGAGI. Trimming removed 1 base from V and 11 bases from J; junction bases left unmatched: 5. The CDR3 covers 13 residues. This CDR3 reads CASSYLQGAGYTF. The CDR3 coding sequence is TGTGCCAGCAGTTACTTACAGGGGGCTGGGTACACCTTC.

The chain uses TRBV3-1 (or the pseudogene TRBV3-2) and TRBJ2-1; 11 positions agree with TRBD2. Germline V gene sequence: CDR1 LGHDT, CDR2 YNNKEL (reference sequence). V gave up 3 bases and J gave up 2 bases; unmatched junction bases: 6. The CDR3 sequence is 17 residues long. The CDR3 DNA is TGTGCCAGCAGCCACGAGATAGCGGGGGGGACCTACAATGAGCAGTTCTTC. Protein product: CASSHEIAGGTYNEQFF.

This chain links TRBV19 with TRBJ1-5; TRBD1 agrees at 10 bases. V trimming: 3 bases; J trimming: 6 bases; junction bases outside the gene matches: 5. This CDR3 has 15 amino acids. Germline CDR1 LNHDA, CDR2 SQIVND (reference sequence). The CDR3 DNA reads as TGTGCCAGTAGTATGGTGGGACAGGGGACTCAGCCCCAGCATTTT. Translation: CASSMVGQGTQPQHF.

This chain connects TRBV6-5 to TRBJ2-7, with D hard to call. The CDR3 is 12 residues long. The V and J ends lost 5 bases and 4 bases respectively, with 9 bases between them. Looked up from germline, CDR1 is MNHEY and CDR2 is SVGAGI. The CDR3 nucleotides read TGTGCCAGCAGTAATACAGAGTACGAGCAGTACTTC. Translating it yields CASSNTEYEQYF.

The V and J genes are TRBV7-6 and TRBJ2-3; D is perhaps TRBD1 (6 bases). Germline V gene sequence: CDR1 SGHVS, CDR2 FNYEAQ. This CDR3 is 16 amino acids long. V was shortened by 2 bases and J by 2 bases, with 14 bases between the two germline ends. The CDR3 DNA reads TGTGCCAGCAGCTTAAACCAGGGGATTTTCACAGATACGCAGTATTTT. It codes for CASSLNQGIFTDTQYF.

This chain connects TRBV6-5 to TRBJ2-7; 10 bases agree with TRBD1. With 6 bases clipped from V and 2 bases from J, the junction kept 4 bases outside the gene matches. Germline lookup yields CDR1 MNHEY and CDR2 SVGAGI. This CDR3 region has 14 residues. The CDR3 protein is CASRRGQGTYEQYF. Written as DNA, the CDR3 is TGTGCCAGCAGACGGGGACAGGGGACCTACGAGCAGTACTTC.